The source of this TCR beta chain is a study of T cells in localized non-small cell lung cancer. Study-level points and caveats: There were a median around 57 of the top 100 tumor clones appearing in adjacent lung. Heterogeneity remains possible because sequencing was limited to only one tumor region. Overall survival was longer when the density of T cells in the blood was higher.

Assay used: immunoSEQ multiplex PCR; TCRdb lists only in-frame clones, some missing. Counted here are roughly 33,000 clones, roughly 86% occurring once; the ten biggest clones make up roughly 4%. Notes on this clone: No antigen is known for it. This may stem from a read error, because a much larger clone lies one nucleotide away.

The receptor was isolated from a woman aged 35-75 years with stage I lung adenocarcinoma. Sequenced here: peripheral blood, sampled before any cancer treatment.

CDR3 sequence reads: CASSFQDGGGDTQYF. The CDR3 bases are TGTGCCAGCAGCTTCCAGGACGGGGGCGGGGATACGCAGTATTTT. This rearrangement joins TRBV7-9 to TRBJ2-3; D may match TRBD1 or TRBD2 (6 bases each). The V end was cut by 3 bases, the J end by 6 bases, with 16 bases between. The CDR3 is made up of 15 amino acids. Germline loops: CDR1 SEHNR, CDR2 FQNEAQ (reference sequence).